This record looks at one T cell receptor (beta chain) sequence and its context. The record originates from a study of T cell changes during pregnancy in multiple sclerosis. Trimming left V 9 bases short and J 0 bases short, with 9 bases between. The CDR3 loop spans 13 amino acids. CDR1 is MNHEY and CDR2 is SMNVEV in the germline V gene (reference sequence). Libraries were prepared by immunoSEQ multiplex PCR; TCRdb keeps only in-frame clonotypes and omits some of them. Counted here are about 92,000 clones, almost 95% occurring once; the ten biggest clones make up around 2.7%. The rearrangement uses TRBV27 and TRBJ1-5; D is undetermined. The receptor was isolated from a female donor with multiple sclerosis, enrolled in a pregnancy study. The material was peripheral blood, obtained in the first trimester of pregnancy. CDR3 region: CASGLRSNQPQHF. The CDR3 bases are TGTGCCAGTGGACTGCGTAGCAATCAGCCCCAGCATTTT.